The 23 T cell receptor beta chains listed next were all sequenced from one sample in a study of T cell repertoires in cytomegalovirus infection. TCRdb used MiXCR to reprocess the reads, holding one entry per CDR3 protein. The table includes approximately 1,000,000 distinct CDR3 sequences, approximately 33% detected once. The antigens these receptors bind are not known. The sequenced sample was cultured CD8+ T cells from PBMCs, obtained from culture after CMV antigen stimulation. The receptors stem from a human donor in good health (CMV status not recorded). Some clones in this sample may be carry-over from other donors' samples.

The table lists this clonotype with a count of one. The rearrangement joins TRBV27 to TRBJ1-1, with D hard to call. Trimming took 0 bases from V and 4 from J, leaving 15 bases between them. The CDR3 is 16 residues long. Per the germline V gene, CDR1 is MNHEY and CDR2 is SMNVEV (reference sequence). The CDR3 DNA reads TGTGCCAGCAGTTTATCCCCCGTCGTTCTGATCACTGAAGCTTTCTTT. Its protein is CASSLSPVVLITEAFF.

V and J are TRBV6-6 and TRBJ1-1; the D gene is possibly TRBD1 (5 bases). Per germline, CDR1 MNHNY and CDR2 SVGAGI (reference sequence). The CDR3 consists of 16 residues. Trimming shortened V by 7 bases and J by 5 bases, and 23 bases separated the two germline ends. The CDR3, as DNA: TGTGCCAGCAATCCCCCGGCGCTCGGGGAGGGGACTGAAGCTTTCTTT. It translates to CASNPPALGEGTEAFF.

The V call is TRBV20-1, the J call TRBJ2-7; 11 bases fit TRBD2. The CDR3 loop spans 15 amino acids. Germline CDR1 and CDR2: DFQATT and SNEGSKA (reference sequence). V dropped 2 bases and J dropped 2; count of bases not matched to a gene: 5. CDR3 nucleotide sequence: TGCAGTGCTAGACCCACTAGCGGGGGAACCTACGAGCAGTACTTC. It yields the protein CSARPTSGGTYEQYF.

The chain uses TRBV27 and TRBJ1-1; TRBD1 aligns across 10 bases. V shed 5 bases, J shed 3 bases, and the junction held 6 bases outside the gene matches. The length of the CDR3 is 15 residues. Germline assignment: CDR1 MNHEY and CDR2 SMNVEV (reference sequence). CDR3 nucleotides: TGTGCCAGCAGTAAAGGACAGGGGGGGGACACTGAAGCTTTCTTT. Protein product: CASSKGQGGDTEAFF.

This sequence joins TRBV24-1 and TRBJ2-2; tentatively, D is TRBD1 (6 bases). The CDR3 length is 13 residues. V was clipped by 6 bases and J by 6 bases, with 10 bases between them. CDR1 and CDR2 from the germline V gene are KGHDR and SFDVKD. The CDR3 nucleotides are TGTGCCACCAGTCACAGGGTTCCCGGGGAGCTGTTTTTT. Translated: CATSHRVPGELFF.

This clonotype was counted only a few times. The chain links TRBV4-1 to TRBJ1-2, with 7 bases matching TRBD1. Germline assignment: CDR1 MGHRA and CDR2 YSYEKL. This CDR3 comprises 14 residues. V dropped 5 bases and J dropped 6; count of bases not matched to a gene: 9. The CDR3 region is CASSVTGVTDGYTF. DNA for the CDR3: TGCGCCAGCAGCGTCACAGGGGTAACGGATGGCTACACCTTC.

V gene TRBV9 combines with J gene TRBJ2-5; D is unresolved. V was clipped by 7 bases and J by 6 bases, with 10 bases between them. The CDR3 length is 11 residues. CDR1 and CDR2 from the germline V gene are SGDLS and YYNGEE. CDR3 protein: CASGDLKTQYF. The CDR3 DNA reads TGTGCCAGCGGCGATTTGAAGACCCAGTACTTC.

This clonotype was detected only once. Just one base apart from a much larger clone, this may be a read error. This rearrangement joins TRBV7-2 to TRBJ1-2; tentative D call: TRBD1 (5 bases). Germline V gives CDR1 SGHTA, CDR2 FQGNSA. The CDR3 covers 11 residues. V was clipped by 7 bases and J by 6 bases, with 9 bases between them. CDR3 sequence: CASTWGDGYTF. Written as DNA, the CDR3 is TGTGCCAGCACCTGGGGGGATGGCTACACCTTC.

The gene calls are TRBV6-2 or TRBV6-3 and TRBJ2-7; possibly TRBD1 or TRBD2 for D (5 bases each). The germline V and J ends were trimmed by 4 bases and 2 bases, with 21 bases remaining between them. Germline V gene lookup returns CDR1 MNHEY and CDR2 SVGEGT. The CDR3 is 17 residues long. This CDR3 reads CASSSPRDGRWPYEQYF. In DNA, the CDR3 is TGTGCCAGCAGTTCGCCCAGGGACGGCCGATGGCCCTACGAGCAGTACTTC.

This clonotype was counted a few times. This sequence joins TRBV27 and TRBJ2-7; possible D gene TRBD1, 6 bases. The CDR3 is made up of 14 amino acids. Germline V gene data show CDR1 as MNHEY and CDR2 as SMNVEV (reference sequence). V lost 4 bases and J lost 3, with 13 bases in between. In DNA, the CDR3 is TGTGCCAGCAGTTCAACAGACAGGTTCTACGAGCAGTACTTC. Translating it yields CASSSTDRFYEQYF.

This clonotype was counted between two and nine times. This rearrangement joins TRBV6-2 or TRBV6-3 to TRBJ1-5; D is unclear. This CDR3 region has 16 residues. V dropped 6 bases and J dropped 0 bases, with 15 bases sitting between them. Germline V gene sequence: CDR1 MNHEY, CDR2 SVGEGT. Written as DNA, the CDR3 is TGTGCCAGCAGCCCCGGACTTCTACATAGCAATCAGCCCCAGCATTTT. Amino acid sequence: CASSPGLLHSNQPQHF.

This clonotype was counted once. The V gene is TRBV2, the J gene TRBJ2-1; 8 bases are shared with TRBD2. CDR1 and CDR2 from the germline V gene are SNHLY and FYNNEI. The CDR3 is 14 residues long. Trimming cost V 8 bases and J 7 bases; bases outside gene matches: 10. DNA of the CDR3: TGTGCCAGCCCCGGGGGGGGGAAAGATAATGAGCAGTTCTTC. It codes for CASPGGGKDNEQFF.

The CDR3 reads CASSPDTAYEQYV. CDR3 sequence (DNA): TGTGCCAGCAGTCCGGACACAGCCTACGAGCAGTACGTC. The chain is built from TRBV6-6 and TRBJ2-7; weak D call: TRBD1 (5 bases). Between the trimmed V and J ends, which lost 5 bases and 2 bases, there was a span of 10 bases. Germline CDR1 reads MNHNY; CDR2 reads SVGAGI (reference sequence). The CDR3 runs 13 residues.

V usage is TRBV12-3 or TRBV12-4 and J usage is TRBJ2-1; the match to TRBD2 covers 13 bases. With 3 bases clipped from V and 10 bases from J, the junction kept 9 bases outside the gene matches. This CDR3 is 16 amino acids long. The CDR3 loop reads CASSFSGLAGAGEQFF. The CDR3 nucleotides read TGTGCCAGCAGTTTCTCTGGACTAGCGGGGGCAGGGGAGCAGTTCTTC.

The chain recombines TRBV27 with TRBJ2-7; 10 bases line up with TRBD2. The V segment lost 6 bases and the J segment 2 bases; nucleotides outside the gene matches: 7. There are 15 residues in the CDR3. Germline V lookup: CDR1 MNHEY, CDR2 SMNVEV (reference sequence). For the CDR3, the DNA is TGTGCCAGCAGGACCGGACTAGCGGAAACCTACGAGCAGTACGTC. It encodes CASRTGLAETYEQYV.

This clonotype was found a few times. V gene TRBV6-1 combines with J gene TRBJ2-7, with TRBD1 matching over 7 bases. V dropped 5 bases and J dropped 3; count of bases not matched to a gene: 10. This CDR3 contains 15 residues. The germline CDR1 and CDR2 sequences are MNHNS and SASEGT. The chain's CDR3 is CASSCLGQFRYEQYV. The CDR3 DNA sequence: TGTGCCAGCAGTTGTCTGGGACAGTTTCGCTACGAGCAGTACGTC.

The V gene is TRBV7-3, the J gene TRBJ2-2; TRBD1 matches 10 bases. V lost 0 bases and J lost 4; bases outside the gene matches: 8. The CDR3 is 18 amino acids. Germline V gene data show CDR1 as SGHTA and CDR2 as FQGTGA. The CDR3 DNA reads as TGTGCCAGCAGCTTAACAAGTCGACAGGGGGCGAGCACCGGGGAGCTGTTTTTT. Its translation: CASSLTSRQGASTGELFF.

The chain combines TRBV9 with TRBJ1-1; D gene unclear. Trimming took 4 bases from V and 0 from J, leaving 13 bases between them. Germline loops: CDR1 SGDLS, CDR2 YYNGEE. There are 15 residues in the CDR3. The CDR3: CASSPTDGMNTEAFF. The CDR3 DNA follows: TGTGCCAGCAGCCCCACGGACGGCATGAACACTGAAGCTTTCTTT.

This clonotype was picked up a small number of times. The junction and the germline gene differ at one end; a read error may be behind it. The genes are TRBV3-1 and TRBJ2-2; the D is unclear. The CDR3 is 14 amino acids. Germline V gives CDR1 LGHDT, CDR2 YNNKEL (reference sequence). CDR3 nucleotides: TGTGCCAGCACCCAAACCGGGTATGACGGGGAGCTGTTTTTT. Its protein product is CASTQTGYDGELFF.

The sample holds a few counts of this clonotype. The chain recombines TRBV19 with TRBJ2-4; 10 bases map to TRBD1. This CDR3 is 16 amino acids long. The V and J ends lost 7 bases and 8 bases, in that order; junction bases with no gene match: 14. In germline, CDR1 is LNHDA, CDR2 SQIVND (reference sequence). In nucleotides, the CDR3 is TGTGCCAGTACTGATCCCACGACAGGGGGCGCCGACATTCAGTACTTC. Amino acids: CASTDPTTGGADIQYF.

This clonotype was observed a few times. The rearrangement links TRBV6-5 to TRBJ2-7, with 15 bases that match TRBD2. Germline V gene data show CDR1 as MNHEY and CDR2 as SVGAGI. Trimming at V came to 1 base and at J to 0 bases, leaving 4 bases not matched to a gene. This CDR3 is built from 18 residues. The CDR3 DNA follows: TGTGCCAGCAGTTACTTGGGACTAGCGGGGGGCCCCTCCTACGAGCAGTACTTC. The encoded protein is CASSYLGLAGGPSYEQYF.

This clonotype appeared many times. The chain recombines TRBV7-8 with TRBJ1-1, with D hard to call. Germline CDR1 SGHVS, CDR2 FQNEAQ. This CDR3 spans 16 amino acids. The V end lost 2 bases, the J end lost 4 bases, and 17 bases lay between the germline ends. The CDR3 DNA follows: TGTGCCAGCAGCTTATACTTTCTTTCGGTCAGCACTGAAGCTTTCTTT. Translation gives CASSLYFLSVSTEAFF.

This clonotype turned up a few times. This sequence joins TRBV6-1 and TRBJ2-1; D may be TRBD1 (5 bases). This CDR3 has 14 residues. The germline V gene has CDR1 MNHNS and CDR2 SASEGT. The V and J ends lost 6 bases and 7 bases respectively, with 16 bases between them. This CDR3 is CASRKQARSNEQFF. The CDR3 bases are TGTGCCAGCAGGAAACAGGCAAGGAGTAATGAGCAGTTCTTC.